Following are 23 T cell receptor beta chains from one sample sequenced in a study of blood T cell repertoires in COVID-19. The data were produced by immunoSEQ multiplex PCR, yet TCRdb's version contains in-frame clones alone and is incomplete. The sample holds under 300,000 clones, 75% to 90% seen once. The sample consisted of peripheral blood. The receptors were gathered from a man aged 55 to 70 who had recovered from COVID-19.

The J gene is TRBJ2-5, the V gene TRBV19; TRBD1 aligns across 9 bases. The trim removed 6 bases at V and 5 bases at J, leaving 4 bases unmatched. Looked up from germline, CDR1 is LNHDA and CDR2 is SQIVND (reference sequence). The CDR3 length is 13 residues. CDR3 loop: CASRRTGVETQYF. CDR3 in DNA: TGTGCCAGTAGGCGGACAGGGGTGGAGACCCAGTACTTC.

The gene calls are TRBV25-1 and TRBJ1-2; the D gene is possibly TRBD1 (6 bases). Germline V gene lookup returns CDR1 MGHDK and CDR2 SYGVNS. Trimming removed 2 bases at V and 9 bases at J, with 13 bases between. The CDR3 totals 13 residues. As DNA, the CDR3 is TGTGCCAGCAGTGAAGGACAGAGGGGCCGCTACACCTTC. Translating it yields CASSEGQRGRYTF.

The chain is built from TRBV6-5 and TRBJ1-6; TRBD1 matches 10 bases. This CDR3 contains 15 residues. V shed 6 bases, J shed 7 bases, and the junction held 6 bases outside the gene matches. CDR1 and CDR2 from the germline V gene are MNHEY and SVGAGI. The CDR3 DNA follows: TGTGCCAGCAGATTGGACAGGGGGTGGAATTCACCCCTCCACTTT. Amino acids: CASRLDRGWNSPLHF.

This chain uses TRBV3-1 (or the pseudogene TRBV3-2) with TRBJ2-5; 7 nucleotides align to TRBD2. The CDR3 length is 15 residues. V was clipped by 5 bases and J by 5 bases; unmatched bases: 11. Per the germline V gene, CDR1 is LGHDT and CDR2 is YNNKEL (reference sequence). The CDR3 region has the DNA TGTGCCAGCAGCACGCAGGCGCCCGGGGGGGAGACCCAGTACTTC. Its protein is CASSTQAPGGETQYF.

This clone was counted ten times or more. The chain combines TRBV6-5 with TRBJ2-1; D not certain. The V gene lost 5 bases and the J gene lost 7 bases, with 6 bases spanning the gap. Germline assignment: CDR1 MNHEY and CDR2 SVGAGI. This CDR3 is 11 amino acids long. CDR3 in amino acids: CASSLMNEQFF. The CDR3 coding sequence is TGTGCCAGCAGTCTAATGAATGAGCAGTTCTTC.

The chain recombines TRBV21-1 with TRBJ1-1. TRBV21-1 represents a pseudogene. The CDR3 loop spans 15 amino acids. Written as DNA, the CDR3 is TGTGCCAGCAGCCCACCAGGGGAGGGGGACACTGAAGCTTTCTTT. Amino acid sequence: CASSPPGEGDTEAFF.

The chain carries TRBV5-4 and TRBJ2-3, with 7 nucleotides matching TRBD2. The junction had 0 bases not matched to a gene; V was cut back by 1 base and J by 1 base. The CDR3 extends over 14 amino acids. Germline values: CDR1 SGHNT, CDR2 YYREEE (reference sequence). The CDR3 sequence is CASSLRGGTDTQYF. CDR3 bases: TGTGCCAGCAGCTTGCGGGGGGGCACAGATACGCAGTATTTT.

The rearrangement uses TRBV6-1 and TRBJ2-1; 10 nucleotides align to TRBD2. The germline V gene encodes CDR1 MNHNS and CDR2 SASEGT. The CDR3 is made up of 18 amino acids. V lost 2 bases to trimming and J lost 5 bases; unmatched junction nucleotides: 12. CDR3 in amino acids: CASSESPVLAGWDNEQFF. DNA for the CDR3: TGTGCCAGCAGTGAATCCCCGGTACTAGCGGGATGGGACAATGAGCAGTTCTTC.

The chain joins TRBV10-2 to TRBJ2-7; 9 bases map to TRBD2. Unmatched junction bases numbered 15, after V lost 6 bases and J lost 3 bases. The CDR3 totals 17 residues. In germline, CDR1 is WSHSY, CDR2 SAAADI. The CDR3 sequence is CASSSLAGLTINYEQYF. CDR3 coding DNA: TGCGCCAGCAGCTCTCTAGCGGGACTCACGATAAACTACGAGCAGTACTTC.

The V gene is TRBV3-1 (or the pseudogene TRBV3-2), the J gene TRBJ2-7; 8 positions agree with TRBD2. The CDR3 consists of 16 residues. Germline CDR1 LGHDT, CDR2 YNNKEL (reference sequence). The V segment lost 4 bases and the J segment 2 bases; nucleotides outside the gene matches: 10. CDR3 DNA: TGTGCCAGCAGCCCCCCCCGGGGGGGGCGCCCCTACGAGCAGTACTTC. Translation gives CASSPPRGGRPYEQYF.

This chain connects TRBV4-2 to TRBJ1-3; TRBD1 matches 7 bases. The CDR3 extends over 16 amino acids. Looked up from germline, CDR1 is LGHNA and CDR2 is YNFKEQ. After removal of 3 bases from V and 4 bases from J, the junction contained 9 bases not matched to a gene. The CDR3 DNA reads as TGTGCCAGCAGCCAGCTCTTGGGACAGTTGGGAAACACCATATATTTT. Its protein is CASSQLLGQLGNTIYF.

In DNA, the CDR3 is TGTGCCAGCAGTTACCGAGGTTTTGGCGCCGATGAAAAACTGTTTTTT. It codes for CASSYRGFGADEKLFF. This chain connects TRBV6-5 to TRBJ1-4; D uncertain. Germline-derived CDR1 and CDR2 are MNHEY and SVGAGI. The CDR3 contains 16 residues. Trimming removed 2 bases at V and 6 bases at J, with 16 bases between.

The chain combines TRBV11-2 with TRBJ2-1, with 7 bases fitting TRBD2. With 2 bases clipped from V and 6 bases from J, the junction kept 7 bases outside the gene matches. The CDR3 spans 15 residues. From germline, CDR1 is SGHAT and CDR2 FQNNGV. CDR3 DNA sequence: TGTGCCAGCAGCTTACTAGCGGCGCGTCGCAATGAGCAGTTCTTC. It is translated as CASSLLAARRNEQFF.

This chain links TRBV19 with TRBJ2-1; maybe TRBD1 (9 bases). V lost 10 bases to trimming and J lost 5 bases, with 21 bases between them. The CDR3 loop spans 15 amino acids. Germline V gives CDR1 LNHDA, CDR2 SQIVND (reference sequence). The CDR3 DNA sequence: TGTGCCACCTGGCGGGGGGACAGGGCGAACAATGAGCAGTTCTTC. Encoded protein: CATWRGDRANNEQFF.

The chain joins TRBV2 to TRBJ2-5; TRBD2 agrees at 7 bases. Germline V lookup: CDR1 SNHLY, CDR2 FYNNEI. The CDR3 is 12 residues long. With V trimmed by 7 bases and J by 5 bases, 4 bases remained unmatched. The CDR3 sequence: CASTRERETQYF. CDR3 DNA: TGTGCCAGCACGCGGGAGAGGGAGACCCAGTACTTC.

The V and J genes are TRBV4-2 and TRBJ1-5; 10 nucleotides match TRBD1. V dropped 3 bases and J dropped 0; count of bases not matched to a gene: 5. The germline gives CDR1 LGHNA, CDR2 YNFKEQ. This CDR3 is built from 17 residues. DNA of the CDR3: TGTGCCAGCAGCCAGGGACAGGGGATTATTAGCAATCAGCCCCAGCATTTT. Its protein is CASSQGQGIISNQPQHF.

A remark on this clone: The same CDR3 also results from other DNA sequences found in this sample. Here the CDR3 DNA reads TGTGCCAGCAGCTTAACAGGGACTCAGCCCCAGCATTTT. It codes for CASSLTGTQPQHF. The rearrangement joins TRBV7-8 to TRBJ1-5, with D possibly matching TRBD1 (6 bases). V shed 2 bases and J shed 6 bases, with 8 bases lying between them. There are 13 residues in the CDR3. Germline V lookup: CDR1 SGHVS, CDR2 FQNEAQ.

The chain carries TRBV6-5 and TRBJ2-2; 12 bases are shared with TRBD2. V dropped 4 bases and J dropped 6; count of bases not matched to a gene: 6. The CDR3 covers 16 residues. In germline, CDR1 is MNHEY, CDR2 SVGAGI. The CDR3 DNA reads as TGTGCCAGCAGTTCTAGACTAGCGGGAGCTCCCGGGGAGCTGTTTTTT. Residues: CASSSRLAGAPGELFF.

The chain combines TRBV9 with TRBJ2-1, with TRBD1 matching over 8 bases. The V gene end was trimmed by 0 bases and the J gene end by 4 bases; junction bases not matched to a gene: 6. Germline V lookup: CDR1 SGDLS, CDR2 YYNGEE. The CDR3 is 16 residues long. Here the CDR3 reads CASSVARRTGYNEQFF. As DNA, the CDR3 is TGTGCCAGCAGCGTAGCCCGCCGGACAGGGTACAATGAGCAGTTCTTC.

The rearrangement joins TRBV18 to TRBJ2-2, with 12 bases aligning to TRBD1. With 5 bases clipped from V and 3 bases from J, the junction kept 13 bases outside the gene matches. The CDR3 consists of 19 residues. Looked up from germline, CDR1 is KGHSH and CDR2 is LQKENI. The CDR3 coding sequence is TGTGCCAGCTCAGTACTCTCCGGGACAGGGGGCTCGGACACCGGGGAGCTGTTTTTT. It yields the protein CASSVLSGTGGSDTGELFF.

This rearrangement joins TRBV7-8 to TRBJ1-4; 7 positions agree with TRBD1. The junction had 13 bases not matched to a gene; V was cut back by 5 bases and J by 10 bases. This CDR3 comprises 15 residues. Per the germline V gene, CDR1 is SGHVS and CDR2 is FQNEAQ. The CDR3: CASSGGQAASGKLFF. The CDR3 coding sequence is TGTGCCAGCAGCGGTGGACAGGCGGCGTCAGGAAAACTGTTTTTT.

The CDR3 coding sequence is TGTGCCTGGGCCGGACAGGCGGCCAATCAGCCCCAGCATTTT. It yields the protein CAWAGQAANQPQHF. The V call is TRBV30, the J call TRBJ1-5; 7 bases are a match to TRBD1. The CDR3 covers 14 residues. Germline CDR1 and CDR2: GTSNPN and SVGIG (reference sequence). The trim removed 5 bases at V and 3 bases at J, leaving 7 bases unmatched.

The chain links TRBV7-9 to TRBJ1-1, with D unresolved. V was clipped by 1 base and J by 3 bases, with 3 bases between them. The CDR3 sequence is 12 residues long. CDR1 and CDR2 from the germline V gene are SEHNR and FQNEAQ (reference sequence). CDR3 protein: CASSLVDTEAFF. CDR3 in DNA: TGTGCCAGCAGCTTAGTCGACACTGAAGCTTTCTTT. Full variable domain (outside the CDR3, taken from reference TRBV7-9 and TRBJ1-1): DTGVSQNPRHKITKRGQNVTFRCDPISEHNRLYWYRQTLGQGPEFLTYFQNEAQLEKSRLLSDRFSAERPKGSFSTLEIQRTEQGDSAMYLCASSLVDTEAFFGQGTRLTVV.